A selection of T cell receptor beta chains follows, all from one sample in a study of blood T cell repertoires in COVID-19. Generated by immunoSEQ multiplex PCR, the TCRdb table keeps only in-frame clones and is missing some. Of about 260,000 clones listed, around 87% were seen once; the top ten hold 2% to 2.5%. Sequencing was carried out using peripheral blood. The source of these receptors is a woman in her fifties or sixties with acute or convalescent COVID-19. Each CDR3 is given with its conserved first and last residue. A D gene is named only where the DNA matches it firmly. Size values are once, few and many counts, or a class for expanded clones, and some rows have none.

clone size	D gene	CDR3 length	V gene	J gene	CDR3 protein	CDR3 DNA
-	-	13	TRBV5-4	TRBJ1-1	CASSPGQHTEAFF	TGTGCCAGCAGCCCCGGACAGCACACTGAAGCTTTCTTT
-	TRBD1	12	TRBV2	TRBJ1-2	CASRQGAMGYTF	TGTGCCAGCAGGCAGGGGGCTATGGGCTACACCTTC
few	-	16	TRBV27	TRBJ1-4	CASTTGLGLGNEKLFF	TGTGCCAGCACTACCGGACTGGGCCTGGGTAATGAAAAACTGTTTTTT
-	-	11	TRBV12-3/TRBV12-4	TRBJ2-1	CASSLRTAQFF	TGTGCCAGCAGTTTGAGGACTGCACAGTTCTTC
-	TRBD2	15	TRBV7-2	TRBJ2-7	CASSPLRGSTGEQYF	TGTGCCAGCAGCCCGTTGCGCGGGAGCACCGGAGAGCAGTACTTC
-	-	13	TRBV3-1/TRBV3-2	TRBJ2-7	CASSQGSGYEQYF	TGTGCCAGCAGCCAAGGGTCCGGCTACGAGCAGTACTTC
-	-	14	TRBV11-3	TRBJ1-1	CASSLARGNTEAFF	TGTGCCAGCAGCTTAGCCCGAGGGAACACTGAAGCTTTCTTT
-	-	14	TRBV7-9	TRBJ1-1	CASSSLQGRTEAFF	TGTGCCAGCAGCTCACTACAGGGTCGAACTGAAGCTTTCTTT
few	-	15	TRBV27	TRBJ2-7	CASSRAAGVTYEQYF	TGTGCCAGCAGCCGAGCCGCAGGGGTTACCTACGAGCAGTACTTC
-	TRBD1	13	TRBV27	TRBJ1-1	CASRNQGGTEAFF	TGTGCCAGCAGGAATCAGGGGGGCACTGAAGCTTTCTTT
-	-	12	TRBV5-1	TRBJ2-7	CASSLTGYEQYF	TGCGCCAGCAGCTTGACGGGATACGAGCAGTACTTC
-	-	18	TRBV4-1	TRBJ1-5	CASSQDPPGWGVYQPQHF	TGCGCCAGCAGCCAAGATCCCCCGGGGTGGGGTGTGTATCAGCCCCAGCATTTT
-	-	16	TRBV15	TRBJ1-1	CATSNGARGHGTEAFF	TGTGCCACCAGCAACGGAGCAAGGGGTCATGGCACTGAAGCTTTCTTT
-	-	17	TRBV15	TRBJ2-7	CATSRPPGGMTTYEQYF	TGTGCCACCAGCAGACCCCCGGGGGGCATGACTACCTACGAGCAGTACTTC
-	-	18	TRBV7-2	TRBJ1-5	CASSLSWGASAANQPQHF	TGTGCCAGCAGCTTAAGCTGGGGAGCTTCGGCGGCCAATCAGCCCCAGCATTTT
once	-	13	TRBV27	TRBJ1-1	CASSFRGATEAFF	TGTGCCAGCAGTTTTCGGGGGGCAACTGAAGCTTTCTTT
-	TRBD2	14	TRBV29-1	TRBJ2-2	CSVGAGGPTGELFF	TGCAGCGTTGGGGCGGGAGGCCCCACCGGGGAGCTGTTTTTT
-	TRBD1	14	TRBV24-1	TRBJ1-2	CATSDPDRNYGYTF	TGTGCCACCAGTGACCCGGACAGGAACTATGGCTACACCTTC
-	TRBD2	15	TRBV28	TRBJ2-1	CASSLSGRPYNEQFF	TGTGCCAGCAGTTTAAGCGGGAGGCCCTACAATGAGCAGTTCTTC
-	TRBD2	14	TRBV27	TRBJ2-1	CASTLAGGPNEQFF	TGTGCCAGCACCTTAGCGGGAGGGCCGAATGAGCAGTTCTTC
-	TRBD2	16	TRBV9	TRBJ2-1	CASSVSSGSSYNEQFF	TGTGCCAGCAGCGTATCTAGCGGGAGCTCCTACAATGAGCAGTTCTTC
-	TRBD2	15	TRBV4-1	TRBJ2-1	CASSLGLAGYNEQFF	TGCGCCAGCAGCCTGGGACTAGCGGGCTACAATGAGCAGTTCTTC